This T cell receptor beta chain stems from a study of beta chain features in type 1 diabetes. At the level of the study: Healthy donors resembled patients in age, gender and cell yields. Overall study results and limits: Amplification by PCR could prefer shorter templates, with the same effect in patients and controls.

Stem cell-like memory, regulatory, central memory and naive CD4+ cells were sorted via CD45RO/CCR7/CD25/CD127/CD95/CD27. Reverse transcription of all isolated RNA meant that expressed TCRB transcripts were sequenced. Using immunoSEQ multiplex PCR, the repertoire was profiled, and TCRdb retains in-frame clones only, with some absent. This table has about 620,000 clones, 15% to 19% appearing once. Deletions cut 6 bases from V and 4 bases from J, with 15 bases between. The CDR3 extends over 14 amino acids. Looked up from germline, CDR1 is SGHNT and CDR2 is YYREEE (reference sequence). In regard to this clone: Its antigen is as yet unknown.

This clonotype originated in a man aged 18 to 29 in good health. The sequenced sample consisted of naive CD4+ T cells from blood. V and J are TRBV5-4 and TRBJ2-3; maybe TRBD2 (5 bases). CDR3 DNA sequence: TGTGCCAGCACCGCCATCGGGGTCTCAGATACGCAGTATTTT. Amino acids: CASTAIGVSDTQYF.